The next 18 T cell receptor beta chains were all read from a single sample in a study of T cell responses to AZD1222 COVID-19 vaccine. TCRdb's table, derived via immunoSEQ multiplex PCR, lists solely in-frame clones and lacks some. The sample holds 90,000 to 150,000 clones, 88% seen once. This specimen consisted of peripheral blood, obtained 28 days after the second AZD1222 dose. These receptors were taken from an adult who received the AZD1222 COVID-19 vaccine.

The gene calls are TRBV13 and TRBJ2-2; the match to TRBD1 covers 7 bases. The germline V gene has CDR1 PRHDT and CDR2 FYEKMQ (reference sequence). With V trimmed by 4 bases and J by 4 bases, 6 bases remained unmatched. The length of the CDR3 is 15 residues. The CDR3: CASSSPGTATGELFF. The CDR3 DNA follows: TGTGCCAGCAGCTCCCCGGGGACAGCCACCGGGGAGCTGTTTTTT.

This chain links TRBV7-3 with TRBJ1-4, with D maybe TRBD1 (5 bases). V was shortened by 6 bases and J by 5 bases, with 10 bases between the two germline ends. Germline loops: CDR1 SGHTA, CDR2 FQGTGA. This CDR3 contains 13 residues. CDR3 bases: TGTGCCAGCAGTCGAAGGGGAAATGAAAAACTGTTTTTT. Amino acids: CASSRRGNEKLFF. Using reference TRBV7-3 and TRBJ1-4 for the parts outside the CDR3, the full variable domain is GAGVSQTPSNKVTEKGKYVELRCDPISGHTALYWYRQSLGQGPEFLIYFQGTGAADDSGLPNDRFFAVRPEGSVSTLKIQRTERGDSAVYLCASSRRGNEKLFFGSGTQLSVL.

This clone ranks as medium-sized. The chain employs TRBV9 and TRBJ1-1, with D possibly matching TRBD1 (6 bases). Between the trimmed V and J ends, which lost 0 bases and 6 bases, there was a span of 9 bases. CDR3 length: 13 residues. Germline CDR1 is SGDLS and CDR2 is YYNGEE. The CDR3, as DNA: TGTGCCAGCAGCGTAGGGGCAGGGGCTGAAGCTTTCTTT. Amino acids: CASSVGAGAEAFF.

The chain carries TRBV19 and TRBJ1-2; D is unresolved. Germline CDR1 reads LNHDA; CDR2 reads SQIVND (reference sequence). CDR3 length: 12 amino acids. With 6 bases removed from V and 4 bases from J, the gap between germline ends came to 9 bases. CDR3 coding DNA: TGTGCCAGTAGAGGGTTGGGCTATGGCTACACCTTC. It encodes CASRGLGYGYTF.

This sequence joins TRBV19 and TRBJ2-5; D possibly uses TRBD1 or TRBD2 (6 bases each). The V and J ends lost 0 bases and 7 bases respectively, with 18 bases between them. This CDR3 region has 16 residues. The germline V gene encodes CDR1 LNHDA and CDR2 SQIVND (reference sequence). The CDR3 DNA reads TGTGCCAGTAGTATAGAGCCGGGGGCTGAATGGGGGACCCAGTACTTC. It specifies CASSIEPGAEWGTQYF. Based on the CDR3 plus reference TRBV19 and TRBJ2-5, the full variable domain is DGGITQSPKYLFRKEGQNVTLSCEQNLNHDAMYWYRQDPGQGLRLIYYSQIVNDFQKGDIAEGYSVSREKKESFPLTVTSAQKNPTAFYLCASSIEPGAEWGTQYFGPGTRLLVL.

The V gene is TRBV28, the J gene TRBJ2-3; 15 bases align to TRBD2. Germline trimming cut 5 bases from V and 1 base from J; bases unmatched to any gene: 10. Germline V CDR1 and CDR2: MDHEN, SYDVKM. The CDR3 sequence is 19 residues long. Written as DNA, the CDR3 is TGTGCCAGCAGTATGACTGGACTAGCGGGAGGGCCACGCACAGATACGCAGTATTTT. Translating gives CASSMTGLAGGPRTDTQYF. The complete variable domain, with remaining parts taken from reference TRBV28 and TRBJ2-3, reads DVKVTQSSRYLVKRTGEKVFLECVQDMDHENMFWYRQDPGLGLRLIYFSYDVKMKEKGDIPEGYSVSREKKERFSLILESASTNQTSMYLCASSMTGLAGGPRTDTQYFGPGTRLTVL.

V and J are TRBV7-3 and TRBJ2-1; TRBD2 matches 8 bases. V gave up 2 bases and J gave up 2 bases; unmatched junction bases: 5. This CDR3 has 16 amino acids. Germline-derived CDR1 and CDR2 are SGHTA and FQGTGA. DNA of the CDR3: TGTGCCAGCAGCTTATATGGCGGGAGGCCCTACAATGAGCAGTTCTTC. Protein: CASSLYGGRPYNEQFF. Full variable domain (outside the CDR3, taken from reference TRBV7-3 and TRBJ2-1): GAGVSQTPSNKVTEKGKYVELRCDPISGHTALYWYRQSLGQGPEFLIYFQGTGAADDSGLPNDRFFAVRPEGSVSTLKIQRTERGDSAVYLCASSLYGGRPYNEQFFGPGTRLTVL.

This chain uses TRBV5-1 with TRBJ1-6; TRBD1 matches at 9 bases. This CDR3 comprises 16 residues. In germline, CDR1 is SGHRS, CDR2 YFSETQ. Trimming cost V 3 bases and J 8 bases; bases outside gene matches: 9. DNA of the CDR3: TGCGCCAGCAGCTCAACAGGACAGGGGATTGATTCACCCCTCCACTTT. It codes for CASSSTGQGIDSPLHF.

The genes are TRBV11-1 and TRBJ2-1; possibly TRBD1 or TRBD2 for D (5 bases each). Looked up from germline, CDR1 is SGHAT and CDR2 is FQDESV (reference sequence). The CDR3 loop spans 16 amino acids. V was pared by 2 bases and J by 6 bases, with 17 bases between. This CDR3 reads CASSLRGAGYVNEQFF. DNA for the CDR3: TGTGCCAGCAGCTTACGAGGGGCAGGGTATGTCAATGAGCAGTTCTTC.

J is TRBJ1-3 and V is TRBV3-1 (or the pseudogene TRBV3-2), with D unclear. The CDR3 has 13 amino acids. Trimming left V 8 bases short and J 4 bases short, with 12 bases between. The germline V gene has CDR1 LGHDT and CDR2 YNNKEL (reference sequence). The CDR3 DNA reads as TGTGCCAGCTCAAGGGATGAAGGAAACACCATATATTTT. Encoded protein: CASSRDEGNTIYF.

This sequence joins TRBV10-3 and TRBJ2-7; maybe TRBD2 (6 bases). The germline V gene has CDR1 ENHRY and CDR2 SYGVKD. The V gene lost 6 bases and the J gene lost 0 bases, with 12 bases spanning the gap. The CDR3 consists of 14 residues. The CDR3 protein is CAIRKTSISYEQYF. The DNA of the CDR3 is TGTGCCATCAGGAAGACTAGTATCTCCTACGAGCAGTACTTC.

This chain uses TRBV7-3 with TRBJ2-3; possibly TRBD1 or TRBD2 for D (5 bases each). Per germline, CDR1 SGHTA and CDR2 FQGTGA. This CDR3 is built from 13 residues. Trimming removed 5 bases at V and 4 bases at J, with 10 bases between. The CDR3 spells CASSLGPPDTQYF. DNA for the CDR3: TGTGCCAGCAGCCTGGGACCACCAGATACGCAGTATTTT. Variable domain in full (rest from reference TRBV7-3 and TRBJ2-3): GAGVSQTPSNKVTEKGKYVELRCDPISGHTALYWYRQSLGQGPEFLIYFQGTGAADDSGLPNDRFFAVRPEGSVSTLKIQRTERGDSAVYLCASSLGPPDTQYFGPGTRLTVL.

This chain links TRBV6-4 with TRBJ1-1, with 9 bases lining up with TRBD1. The germline gives CDR1 MRHNA, CDR2 SNTAGT. The CDR3 length is 14 residues. The V gene end was trimmed by 5 bases and the J gene end by 4 bases; junction bases not matched to a gene: 5. The CDR3, as DNA: TGTGCCAGCAGTTTAACAGGGGGCTCCACTGAAGCTTTCTTT. It encodes CASSLTGGSTEAFF.

This chain links TRBV18 with TRBJ2-7, with 10 positions matching TRBD1. Germline V gives CDR1 KGHSH, CDR2 LQKENI. V trimming: 4 bases; J trimming: 0 bases; junction bases outside the gene matches: 6. The CDR3 spans 16 residues. The CDR3 loop is CASSRRQGAFSYEQYF. The CDR3 region has the DNA TGTGCCAGCTCACGCCGACAGGGGGCTTTCTCCTACGAGCAGTACTTC. The full variable domain, completed using reference TRBV18 and TRBJ2-7, is NAGVMQNPRHLVRRRGQEARLRCSPMKGHSHVYWYRQLPEEGLKFMVYLQKENIIDESGMPKERFSAEFPKEGPSILRIQQVVRGDSAAYFCASSRRQGAFSYEQYFGPGTRLTVT.

The count of this clone is one. The chain carries TRBV7-9 and TRBJ1-5, with D perhaps matching TRBD1 (5 bases). Germline lookup yields CDR1 SEHNR and CDR2 FQNEAQ (reference sequence). This CDR3 region has 14 residues. V gave up 5 bases and J gave up 1 base, with 9 bases separating them. CDR3 in DNA: TGTGCCAGCAGCGACCGGGACAGCAATCAGCCCCAGCATTTT. Protein product: CASSDRDSNQPQHF.

This clone was observed a handful of times. This chain connects TRBV5-1 to TRBJ1-2; perhaps TRBD1 as D (5 bases). Trimming shortened V by 4 bases and J by 4 bases, and 8 bases separated the two germline ends. CDR1 SGHRS and CDR2 YFSETQ come from the germline V gene. This CDR3 spans 12 amino acids. DNA of the CDR3: TGCGCCAGCAGCAGAGACAGCTATGGCTACACCTTC. Its translation is CASSRDSYGYTF.

V usage is TRBV28 and J usage is TRBJ1-4; unclear D gene. The CDR3 spans 15 residues. V was pared by 6 bases and J by 3 bases, with 14 bases between. Germline V gene sequence: CDR1 MDHEN, CDR2 SYDVKM. The CDR3 loop is CASRSRGLANEKLFF. The CDR3 DNA sequence: TGTGCCAGCAGATCCCGAGGGTTAGCTAATGAAAAACTGTTTTTT. Filled out from reference TRBV28 and TRBJ1-4, the complete variable domain reads DVKVTQSSRYLVKRTGEKVFLECVQDMDHENMFWYRQDPGLGLRLIYFSYDVKMKEKGDIPEGYSVSREKKERFSLILESASTNQTSMYLCASRSRGLANEKLFFGSGTQLSVL.

V usage is TRBV5-4 and J usage is TRBJ1-2, with TRBD1 identical over 9 bases. CDR3 length: 14 residues. Germline V gene sequence: CDR1 SGHNT, CDR2 YYREEE (reference sequence). The V gene end was trimmed by 4 bases and the J gene end by 2 bases; junction bases not matched to a gene: 3. This CDR3 reads CASSPGTGNYGYTF. The CDR3 bases are TGTGCCAGCAGCCCCGGGACAGGGAACTATGGCTACACCTTC.